This TCR beta chain was observed in a study of OX40 agonist ivuxolimab in advanced cancers. Whole-study context: Partial responses, seen in three patients, involved one hepatocellular carcinoma and two cutaneous melanomas.

Whole-study findings and limits: Antigen specificity remained undetermined for the expanded peripheral T cells. The average count of expanded clones was higher among CD8+ T cells than among CD4+.

Germline CDR1 reads SGHRS; CDR2 reads YFSETQ. With 1 base removed from V and 1 base from J, the gap between germline ends came to 8 bases. The CDR3 length is 14 residues. With regard to this clone: The antigen is unknown.

Clones were sequenced by immunoSEQ multiplex PCR, and TCRdb holds only the in-frame ones, with some missing. In the table there are approximately 77,000 clones, more than 80% of which are singletons. The chain joins TRBV5-1 to TRBJ2-5, with D unresolved. This material consisted of CD4+ or CD8+ T cells sorted from blood, taken in a trial of the OX40 agonist ivuxolimab. The TCR originated in an adult with an advanced solid tumor such as melanoma, head and neck, liver or kidney cancer. The CDR3 region has the DNA TGCGCCAGCAGCTTGAGTTGGGGCCAAGAGACCCAGTACTTC. Its translation is CASSLSWGQETQYF.